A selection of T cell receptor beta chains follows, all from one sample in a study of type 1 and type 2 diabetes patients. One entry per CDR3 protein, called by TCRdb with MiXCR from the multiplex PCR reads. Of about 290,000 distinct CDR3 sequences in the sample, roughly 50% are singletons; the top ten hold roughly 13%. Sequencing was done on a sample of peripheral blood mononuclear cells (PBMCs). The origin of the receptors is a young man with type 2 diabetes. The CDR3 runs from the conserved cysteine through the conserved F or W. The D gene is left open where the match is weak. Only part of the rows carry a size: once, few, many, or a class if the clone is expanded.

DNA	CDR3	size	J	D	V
TGTGCCAGCACCCTATCTGGCAATCAGCCCCAGCATTTT	CASTLSGNQPQHF	once	TRBJ1-5	NA	TRBV7-8
TGTGCCAGTACCACGGACGGCCGGACCAATGAGCAGTTCTTC	CASTTDGRTNEQFF	few	TRBJ2-1	NA	TRBV19
TGCAGTGCTACAACACCTCAGGGGACGCAGCCCCAGCATTTT	CSATTPQGTQPQHF	NA	TRBJ1-5	NA	TRBV20-1
TGTGCCAGCAGTACCCCAGGGACCTACGAGCAGTACTTC	CASSTPGTYEQYF	NA	TRBJ2-7	NA	TRBV28
TGTGCCAGCAGTTGGACTAGCGGGGGCCCCGGGGAGCTGTTTTTT	CASSWTSGGPGELFF	NA	TRBJ2-2	TRBD2	TRBV6-2/TRBV6-3
TGTGCCAGCAGTTACGGGGGGACTGCCGGCACCCTCCCTGAAGCTTTCTTT	CASSYGGTAGTLPEAFF	NA	TRBJ1-1	NA	TRBV6-6
TGCAGTGCTAGGAGCGGGAGGGAGAGATACGAGCAGTACTTC	CSARSGRERYEQYF	NA	TRBJ2-7	TRBD2	TRBV20-1
TGCGCCAGCAGCTTGGCCTCGGGACCTACAGATACGCAGTATTTT	CASSLASGPTDTQYF	NA	TRBJ2-3	NA	TRBV5-1
TGCGCCAGCAGCCAGGACGACAGGGGCTATGAGCAGTTCTTC	CASSQDDRGYEQFF	few	TRBJ2-1	TRBD1	TRBV4-1
TGTGCCAGCAGCTTCGAGGGTAATCAGCCCCAGCATTTT	CASSFEGNQPQHF	many	TRBJ1-5	NA	TRBV7-2
TGTGCCAGCATCTCGGGACTAGCGGGATTCAATGAGCAGTTCTTC	CASISGLAGFNEQFF	NA	TRBJ2-1	TRBD2	TRBV7-8
TGTGCCAGCAGAGAGACAGGGGATGAGACCCAGTACTTC	CASRETGDETQYF	NA	TRBJ2-5	TRBD1	TRBV27
TGTGCCAGCAGTCCTAGACAGGGGCCTAAGACCGAGCAGTACTTC	CASSPRQGPKTEQYF	many	TRBJ2-7	TRBD1	TRBV12-3/TRBV12-4
TGTGCCACCAGCAGAGATTATGCGGGGGGGCAAAATGAGCAGTTCTTC	CATSRDYAGGQNEQFF	few	TRBJ2-1	TRBD2	TRBV15
TGTGCCTGGAGTGTCTTAGCCTCTGGGGCCAACGTCCTGACTTTC	CAWSVLASGANVLTF	many	TRBJ2-6	NA	TRBV30
TGTGCCAGTAGCGAGGACAGCATTAACACTGAAGCTTTCTTT	CASSEDSINTEAFF	many	TRBJ1-1	NA	TRBV19
TGTGCCTGGATGGGGGGACCCTACAATGAGCAGTTCTTC	CAWMGGPYNEQFF	many	TRBJ2-1	NA	TRBV30
TGCGCCAGCAGCGAACAGGTCCAAGAGACCCAGTACTTC	CASSEQVQETQYF	NA	TRBJ2-5	NA	TRBV10-1
TGTGCCAGCAGCCCGGGGCTAACTAGCGGGAGTACCCACGAGCAGTACTTC	CASSPGLTSGSTHEQYF	NA	TRBJ2-7	TRBD2	TRBV14
TGTGCCAGCAGCTTCACGACTAGCGGGTTTCAAGAGACCCAGTACTTC	CASSFTTSGFQETQYF	many	TRBJ2-5	TRBD2	TRBV7-8
TGTGCCAGCAGTTTATCCCCACGGGGGGCCAACGTCCTGACTTTC	CASSLSPRGANVLTF	few	TRBJ2-6	NA	TRBV28
TGCGCCAGCAGTAGTCAGGAAATGGATAACTACGGCTACACCTTC	CASSSQEMDNYGYTF	NA	TRBJ1-2	NA	TRBV5-1
TGTGCCAGTAAGTTGGGGCTAGCGAGTGATGAGCAGTTCTTC	CASKLGLASDEQFF	NA	TRBJ2-1	NA	TRBV19
TGTGCCAGCAGATACAAGGGAATCCAGGAAATCGCCACCTACAATGAGCAGTTCTTC	CASRYKGIQEIATYNEQFF	once	TRBJ2-1	NA	TRBV27
TGTGCCAGTAGTATAGATCCTGACTTCAGGCAGTTCTTC	CASSIDPDFRQFF	NA	TRBJ2-1	NA	TRBV19
TGTGCCAGCTCACCACTGGACACGAATTCACCCCTCCACTTT	CASSPLDTNSPLHF	few	TRBJ1-6	NA	TRBV18
TGCAGTGCTAGAGATCGTGTAAACATAGGCACAGATACGCAGTATTTT	CSARDRVNIGTDTQYF	few	TRBJ2-3	NA	TRBV20-1
TGTGCCAGCATTAGGGACAGGGGCTACGAGCAGTACTTC	CASIRDRGYEQYF	NA	TRBJ2-7	TRBD1	TRBV25-1
TGCGCCAGCAGTGAATTAGGGACCGAGTACGAGCAGTACTTC	CASSELGTEYEQYF	NA	TRBJ2-7	NA	TRBV10-1
TGTGCCAGCAGTTTGCGGGAAACCTACGAGCAGTACTTC	CASSLRETYEQYF	NA	TRBJ2-7	NA	TRBV28
TGTGCCATCAGTCTAATGCCGGACATGGACACCGGGGAGCTGTTTTTT	CAISLMPDMDTGELFF	once	TRBJ2-2	NA	TRBV10-3
TGCAGTGCTAGAGATCCTAATAGCCCTAATGAAAAACTGTTTTTT	CSARDPNSPNEKLFF	few	TRBJ1-4	NA	TRBV20-1
TGCAGCGTTGCGGCCGTGACTATGCCTGGGGCCAACGTCCTGACTTTC	CSVAAVTMPGANVLTF	NA	TRBJ2-6	NA	TRBV29-1
TGTGCCACCTGGACGGGTAGCACAGATACGCAGTATTTT	CATWTGSTDTQYF	NA	TRBJ2-3	NA	TRBV10-3
TGTGCCAGCAGCCCGGGACAGGGGGCGAGCCGCTCCGAGCAGTACTTC	CASSPGQGASRSEQYF	many	TRBJ2-7	TRBD1	TRBV2
TGTGCCACCAGTGATTTAGCGCGTACGCAGTATTTT	CATSDLARTQYF	few	TRBJ2-3	NA	TRBV24-1
TGTGCCAGTAGTCCAACCTTCCAGGGTGCGCGGCAGCCCCAGCATTTT	CASSPTFQGARQPQHF	NA	TRBJ1-5	NA	TRBV19
TGTGCCAGCACCCTCAGCGATTCACCCCTCCACTTT	CASTLSDSPLHF	NA	TRBJ1-6	NA	TRBV12-3/TRBV12-4
TGCGCCAGCAGGGATGGGGATCAGCCCCAGCATTTT	CASRDGDQPQHF	NA	TRBJ1-5	NA	TRBV10-2
TGTGCCAGCAGCTCAGGGCTTGGGCGGCATGAGCAGTTCTTC	CASSSGLGRHEQFF	NA	TRBJ2-1	NA	TRBV7-8
TGTGCCAGCAGTATAACCGGTGGACTATTCAATGAGCAGTTCTTC	CASSITGGLFNEQFF	NA	TRBJ2-1	NA	TRBV7-9
TGTGCCATCTTTTACGGGCCAGAAATGAACACTGAAGCTTTCTTT	CAIFYGPEMNTEAFF	NA	TRBJ1-1	NA	TRBV12-3/TRBV12-4